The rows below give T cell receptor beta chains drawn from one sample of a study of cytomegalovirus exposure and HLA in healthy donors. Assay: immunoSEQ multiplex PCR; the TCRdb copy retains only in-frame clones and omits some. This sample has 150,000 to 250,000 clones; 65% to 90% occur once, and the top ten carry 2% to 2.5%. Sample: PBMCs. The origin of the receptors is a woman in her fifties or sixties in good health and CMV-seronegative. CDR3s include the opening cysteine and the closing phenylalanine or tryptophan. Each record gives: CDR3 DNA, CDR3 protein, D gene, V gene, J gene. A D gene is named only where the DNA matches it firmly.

TGTGCCAGCAGCCCACAGGGACTAGCGGGAGACGAGCAGTACTTC	CASSPQGLAGDEQYF	TRBD2	TRBV9	TRBJ2-7
TGTGCCAGCAGCCGAACTCCGGGACAGGGCAAGGAAAAACTGTTTTTT	CASSRTPGQGKEKLFF	TRBD1	TRBV7-9	TRBJ1-4
TGCAGCGTTGCCCGACTAGCGTTCTACAATGAGCAGTTCTTC	CSVARLAFYNEQFF	TRBD2	TRBV29-1	TRBJ2-1
TGTGCCAGCAGCCTCGCGGGGGGAGCCTCCTACGAGCAGTACTTC	CASSLAGGASYEQYF	TRBD2	TRBV6-5	TRBJ2-7
TGTGCCAGCAGCTTAGGAGGCGGGAGAGGCAATGAGCAGTTCTTC	CASSLGGGRGNEQFF	TRBD2	TRBV11-3	TRBJ2-1
TGTGCCAGCAGCTTGGTGGGGGGATCCAAAAACATTCAGTACTTC	CASSLVGGSKNIQYF	-	TRBV7-9	TRBJ2-4
TGTGCCACCGCCGGGGGGCGAAGCGGCCAAGAGACCCAGTACTTC	CATAGGRSGQETQYF	-	TRBV5-4	TRBJ2-5
TGTGCCAGCAGTTACTCGACAGGGTTCTGGAACACCATATATTTT	CASSYSTGFWNTIYF	TRBD1	TRBV27	TRBJ1-3
TGTGCCAGCAGCTGGGGGTCTCGGGGGGGTGGCAATCAGCCCCAGCATTTT	CASSWGSRGGGNQPQHF	-	TRBV7-8	TRBJ1-5
TGCGCCAGCAGCTTGTCGAGCACCAACAATGAGCAGTTCTTC	CASSLSSTNNEQFF	-	TRBV5-1	TRBJ2-1
TGTGCCACCAGCTACCAGGGGCTAAAAAACATTCAGTACTTC	CATSYQGLKNIQYF	-	TRBV15	TRBJ2-4
TGTGCCAGCAGTGAGTTAGGGGGGGGCAATGAGCAGTTCTTC	CASSELGGGNEQFF	-	TRBV2	TRBJ2-1
TGTGCCAGCAGTGGTTCAGGGCACACAGATACGCAGTATTTT	CASSGSGHTDTQYF	-	TRBV6-1	TRBJ2-3
TGTGCCAGCAGCAAACCGGGACAGGTTGGCCAAGATACGCAGTATTTT	CASSKPGQVGQDTQYF	TRBD1	TRBV14	TRBJ2-3
TGTGCCAGCTCACCTTCCGATACAGGCTACGGGTATGGCTACACCTTC	CASSPSDTGYGYGYTF	-	TRBV18	TRBJ1-2
TGTGCCAGCAGTCGTGGAGGCCCTCAAGAGACCCAGTACTTC	CASSRGGPQETQYF	-	TRBV28	TRBJ2-5
TGTGCCAGCAGCTTAGCGGGCAGGCCGAACACTGAAGCTTTCTTT	CASSLAGRPNTEAFF	-	TRBV7-6	TRBJ1-1
TGTGCCAGCAGCCCCCGGGGGGAGAACACTGAAGCTTTCTTT	CASSPRGENTEAFF	-	TRBV5-4	TRBJ1-1
TGTGCCAGCAAGACAGGGGGCAGCTCTGGAAACACCATATATTTT	CASKTGGSSGNTIYF	TRBD1	TRBV2	TRBJ1-3
TGTGCCAGCAGTTTATTATCGACAGGGGGTTATGGCTACACCTTC	CASSLLSTGGYGYTF	TRBD1	TRBV27	TRBJ1-2
TGCAGCGTTGAGGGAGCGGGAACGAACACCGGGGAGCTGTTTTTT	CSVEGAGTNTGELFF	TRBD2	TRBV29-1	TRBJ2-2
TGTGCCATCAGTGATCTTTCTAGGAACACAGATACGCAGTATTTT	CAISDLSRNTDTQYF	-	TRBV10-3	TRBJ2-3
TGTGCCAGCAGCCGCCCGGAGGGGAGTCACTACAATGAGCAGTTCTTC	CASSRPEGSHYNEQFF	-	TRBV7-2	TRBJ2-1
TGTGCCTGGACCTTAGGGGCCCCGGAGACAGATACGCAGTATTTT	CAWTLGAPETDTQYF	-	TRBV30	TRBJ2-3
TGCGCCAGCAGCCTCCTAGACAGGGGAGATCAGCCCCAGCATTTT	CASSLLDRGDQPQHF	TRBD1	TRBV4-1	TRBJ1-5